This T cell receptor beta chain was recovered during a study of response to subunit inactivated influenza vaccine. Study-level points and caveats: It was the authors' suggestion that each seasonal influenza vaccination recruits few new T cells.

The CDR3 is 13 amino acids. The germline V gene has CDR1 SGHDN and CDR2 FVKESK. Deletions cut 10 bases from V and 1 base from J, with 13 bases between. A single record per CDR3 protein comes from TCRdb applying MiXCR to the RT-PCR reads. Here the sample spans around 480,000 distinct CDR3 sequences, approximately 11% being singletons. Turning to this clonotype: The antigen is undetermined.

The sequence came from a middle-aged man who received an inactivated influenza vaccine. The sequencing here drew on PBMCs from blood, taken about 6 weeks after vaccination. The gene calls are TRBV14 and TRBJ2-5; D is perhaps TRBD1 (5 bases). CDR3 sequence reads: CATSGRGQETQYF. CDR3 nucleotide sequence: TGTGCCACCTCCGGAAGGGGCCAAGAGACCCAGTACTTC.